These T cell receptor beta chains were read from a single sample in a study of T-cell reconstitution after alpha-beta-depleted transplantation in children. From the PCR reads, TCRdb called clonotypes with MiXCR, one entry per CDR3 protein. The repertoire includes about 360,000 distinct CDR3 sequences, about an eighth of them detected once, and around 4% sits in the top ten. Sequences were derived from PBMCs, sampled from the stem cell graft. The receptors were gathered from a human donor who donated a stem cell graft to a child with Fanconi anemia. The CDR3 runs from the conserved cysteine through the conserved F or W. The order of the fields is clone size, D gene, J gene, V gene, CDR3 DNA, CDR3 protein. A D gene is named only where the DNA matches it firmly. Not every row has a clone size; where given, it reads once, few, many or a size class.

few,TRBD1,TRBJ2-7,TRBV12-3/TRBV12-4,TGTGCCAGCAGTGGGACAGGTCGGGGAGAGCAGTACTTC,CASSGTGRGEQYF
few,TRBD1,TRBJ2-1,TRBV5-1,TGCGCCAGCAGCTTCTCCGAACAGGGGGCCTACAATGAGCAGTTCTTC,CASSFSEQGAYNEQFF
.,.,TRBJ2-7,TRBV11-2,TGTGCCAGCAGCTTAGCACCATGGGACGAGCAGTACTTC,CASSLAPWDEQYF
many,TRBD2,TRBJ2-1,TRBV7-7,TGTGCTAGCAGCTTGGGAGGGATCAATGAGCAGTTCTTC,CASSLGGINEQFF
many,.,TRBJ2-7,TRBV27,TGTGCCAGCAGTTTATTGACAGGCAAATACGAGCAGTACTTC,CASSLLTGKYEQYF
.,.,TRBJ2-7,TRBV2,TGTGCCAGCACACCGACAGGCTCCTACGAGCAGTACTTC,CASTPTGSYEQYF
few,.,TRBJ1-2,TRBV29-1,TGCAGCGTTGTACGGGCTCCTAACTATGGCTACACCTTC,CSVVRAPNYGYTF
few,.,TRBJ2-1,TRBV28,TGTGCCAGCACCCCTCTAGGGGGAGCGGCTGGTGAGCAGTTCTTC,CASTPLGGAAGEQFF
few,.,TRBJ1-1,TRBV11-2,TGTGCCAGCAGCGGCGTGGGGGGGGTGAACACTGAAGCTTTCTTT,CASSGVGGVNTEAFF
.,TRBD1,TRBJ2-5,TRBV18,TGTGCCAGCTCACCCCTTCCCGGGACAGGGGAAGAGACCCAGTACTTC,CASSPLPGTGEETQYF
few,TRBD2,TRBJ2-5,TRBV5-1,TGCGCCAGCAGCTTGGTGGTAGCGGGGTGGCAAGAGACCCAGTACTTC,CASSLVVAGWQETQYF
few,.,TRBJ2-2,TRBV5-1,TGCGCCAGCAGCCCCCCTGAGGGAGCGACGACCGGGGAGCTGTTTTTT,CASSPPEGATTGELFF
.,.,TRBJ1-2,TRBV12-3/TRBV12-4,TGTGCCAGCAGTGAGCAACTGAGGACAGCTCCAGGCGGCTACACCTTC,CASSEQLRTAPGGYTF
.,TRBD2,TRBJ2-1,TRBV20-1,TGCAGTGCTAGGAGCGGGGGCCTCAATGAGCAGTTCTTC,CSARSGGLNEQFF
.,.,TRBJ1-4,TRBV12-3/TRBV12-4,TGTGCCAGCAGTGCAGCCACAGTTTATGAAAAACTGTTTTTT,CASSAATVYEKLFF
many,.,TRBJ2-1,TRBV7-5,.,CISVSGDCLERLPF
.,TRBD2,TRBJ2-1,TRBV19,TGTGCCAGTAGTAGGGCGGGGGGCCCCTACAATGAGCAGTTCTTC,CASSRAGGPYNEQFF
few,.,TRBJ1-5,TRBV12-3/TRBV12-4,TGTGCCAGCAGTCCTACAGTAACTTTTAGCAATCAGCCCCAGCATTTT,CASSPTVTFSNQPQHF
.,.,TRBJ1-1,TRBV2,TGTGCCAGCAGTTACGGGTTTACTGAAGCTTTCTTT,CASSYGFTEAFF
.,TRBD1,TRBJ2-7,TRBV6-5,TGTGCCAGCAGTTCCCTTGCAAGACAGGGTATCTACGAGCAGTACTTC,CASSSLARQGIYEQYF
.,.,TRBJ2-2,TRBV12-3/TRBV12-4,TGTGCCAGCTCGACAGGAAACACCGGGGAGCTGTTTTTT,CASSTGNTGELFF
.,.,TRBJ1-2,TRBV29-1,TGCAGCTCGAAGACCGCAGGGGCCGATGGCTACACCTTC,CSSKTAGADGYTF
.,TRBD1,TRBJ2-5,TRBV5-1,TGCGCCAGCAGCTCGCAGGGGGCCCAAGAGACCCAGTACTTC,CASSSQGAQETQYF
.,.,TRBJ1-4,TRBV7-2,TGTGCCAGCAGCCAAAGACCGGGACGCGATGAAAAACTGTTTTTT,CASSQRPGRDEKLFF
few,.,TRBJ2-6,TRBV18,TGTGCCAGCTCACCGGGCCCGGGGTCTGGGGCCAACGTCCTGACTTTC,CASSPGPGSGANVLTF
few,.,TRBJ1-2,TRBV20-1,TGCAGTGCTACCTACTCTCTAGGCTACACCTTC,CSATYSLGYTF
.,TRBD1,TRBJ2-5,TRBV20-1,TGCAGTGCTTTAGACAGGGGGCTAGAGACCCAGTACTTC,CSALDRGLETQYF
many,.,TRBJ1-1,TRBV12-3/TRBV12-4,TGTGCCAGCAGTGTAGGAGTTCCGAACACTGAAGCTTTCTTT,CASSVGVPNTEAFF
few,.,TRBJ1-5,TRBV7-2,TGTGCCAGCAGCTTAGCAGCAGGGGACCGCAGTCAGCCCCAGCATTTT,CASSLAAGDRSQPQHF
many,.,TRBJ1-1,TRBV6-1,TGTGCCAGCTCCCACCAGCCCGGGGTTGGCACTGAAGCTTTCTTT,CASSHQPGVGTEAFF
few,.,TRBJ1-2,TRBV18,TGTGCCAGCTCACCAACGCCAGAAAATGGCTACACCTTC,CASSPTPENGYTF
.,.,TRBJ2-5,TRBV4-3,TGCGCCAGCAGCCAAAGGGAGCAAGAGACCCAGTACTTC,CASSQREQETQYF
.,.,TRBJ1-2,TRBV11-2,TGTGCCAGCAGCTTAGATACGCAGGGCCTCTGGGGCTACACCTTC,CASSLDTQGLWGYTF
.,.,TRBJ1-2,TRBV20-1,TGCAGTGCTACCTTACAGGGCACGGGGTTTTATGGCTACACCTTC,CSATLQGTGFYGYTF
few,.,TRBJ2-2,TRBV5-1,TGCGCCAGCAGCTCGGAGGGTTTCGGGGAGCTGTTTTTT,CASSSEGFGELFF
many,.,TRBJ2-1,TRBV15,TGTGCCACCAGCAGAGATTCTCACAATGAGCAGTTCTTC,CATSRDSHNEQFF
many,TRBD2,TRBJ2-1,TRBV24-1,TGTGCCACCAGTGATAGCCTAGCGGGGAGCTCCTACAATGAGCAGTTCTTC,CATSDSLAGSSYNEQFF
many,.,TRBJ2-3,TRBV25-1,TGTGCCAGCAGTGATCCGGGGACTAGCACAGATACGCAGTATTTT,CASSDPGTSTDTQYF
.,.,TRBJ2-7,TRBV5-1,TGCGCCAGCAGCGCAATAACCGGGCCGACCTACGAGCAGTACTTC,CASSAITGPTYEQYF
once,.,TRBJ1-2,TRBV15,TGTGCCACCAGCAGAGATAACTCGAAACCTCTCAACTATGGCTACACCTTC,CATSRDNSKPLNYGYTF
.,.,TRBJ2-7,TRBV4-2,TGTGCCAGCAGCACCGGAGGAGGACGGGAGCAGTACTTC,CASSTGGGREQYF
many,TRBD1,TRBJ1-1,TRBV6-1,TGTGCCAGCAGTGCTACAGGGGTGGCGAACACTGAAGCTTTCTTT,CASSATGVANTEAFF
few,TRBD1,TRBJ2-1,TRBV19,TGTGCCAGTTCGATGGACAGGTCCTTTCTTGGCTTC,CASSMDRSFLGF
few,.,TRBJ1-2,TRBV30,TGTGCCTGGCAAGACTGGACGGAAAATGGCTACACCTTC,CAWQDWTENGYTF
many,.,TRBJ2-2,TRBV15,TGTGCCACCAGCAGAGGTGGGGAGACCGGGGAGCTGTTTTTT,CATSRGGETGELFF
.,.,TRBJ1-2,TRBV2,TGTGCCAGCAGTGTGGGGTATAACTATGGCTACACCTTC,CASSVGYNYGYTF
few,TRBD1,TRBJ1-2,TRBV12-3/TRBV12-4,TGTGCCAGCAGAGCCGGACAGGGCAGTATTCTCAACTATGGCTACACCTTC,CASRAGQGSILNYGYTF
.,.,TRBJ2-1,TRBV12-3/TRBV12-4,TGTGCCAGCACCGAGAAGAGGTCCGCCTACAATGAGCAGTTCTTC,CASTEKRSAYNEQFF
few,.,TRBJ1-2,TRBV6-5,TGTGCCAGTTTGAGGGCTTTCAACTATGGCTACACCTTC,CASLRAFNYGYTF
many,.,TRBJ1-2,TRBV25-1,TGTGCCAGCAGCAAAAACAGGGGCTACACCTTC,CASSKNRGYTF